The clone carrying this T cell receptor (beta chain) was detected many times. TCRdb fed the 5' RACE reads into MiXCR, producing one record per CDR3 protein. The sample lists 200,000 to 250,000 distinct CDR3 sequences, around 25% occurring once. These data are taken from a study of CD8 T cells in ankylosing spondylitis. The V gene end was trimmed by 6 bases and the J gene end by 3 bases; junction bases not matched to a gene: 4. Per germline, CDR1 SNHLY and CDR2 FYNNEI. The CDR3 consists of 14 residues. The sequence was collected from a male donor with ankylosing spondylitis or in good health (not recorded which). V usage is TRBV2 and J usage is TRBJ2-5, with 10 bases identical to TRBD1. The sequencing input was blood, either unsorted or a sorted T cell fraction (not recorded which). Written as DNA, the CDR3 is TGTGCCAGCAGGGCCGGGACAGGGGAAGAGACCCAGTACTTC. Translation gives CASRAGTGEETQYF.